This passage covers 20 T cell receptor beta chains from one sample sequenced in a study of identical twins. MiXCR was run by TCRdb on the 5' RACE reads, yielding one entry per CDR3 protein. The sample lists some 790,000 distinct CDR3 sequences, about 20% occurring once. Separately, the same data were catalogued under a study of T cells expressing NK-cell markers.

The source material was PBMCs. The receptors derive from a woman aged 18-29 years in good health.

This clonotype turned up a few times. The rearrangement links TRBV20-1 to TRBJ2-3; a possible D gene is TRBD2 (7 bases). CDR3 length: 15 residues. Looked up from germline, CDR1 is DFQATT and CDR2 is SNEGSKA (reference sequence). The ends were cut back, 0 bases at V and 11 bases at J, with 21 bases in the middle. The DNA for the CDR3 is TGCAGTGCTAGAGATCTTAACGGGGGGCCCGCCGGGCAGTATTTT. It is translated as CSARDLNGGPAGQYF.

The J gene is TRBJ1-1, the V gene TRBV20-1; D is possibly TRBD1 (5 bases). The CDR3 has 15 amino acids. With 0 bases removed from V and 2 bases from J, the gap between germline ends came to 13 bases. Looked up from germline, CDR1 is DFQATT and CDR2 is SNEGSKA (reference sequence). The CDR3 spells CSARDSQGDNTEAFF. CDR3 sequence (DNA): TGCAGTGCTAGAGATAGCCAGGGTGATAACACTGAAGCTTTCTTT.

The V call is TRBV5-1, the J call TRBJ2-7, with a weak D call TRBD2 (6 bases). This CDR3 comprises 11 residues. Germline V lookup: CDR1 SGHRS, CDR2 YFSETQ. V gave up 4 bases and J gave up 10 bases, with 12 bases separating them. CDR3 in amino acids: CASSRGLQQYF. Here the CDR3 DNA reads TGCGCCAGCAGCCGGGGACTCCAACAGTACTTC.

This chain joins TRBV11-2 and TRBJ2-2, with 9 bases lining up with TRBD2. This CDR3 region has 19 residues. V was pared by 2 bases and J by 5 bases, with 15 bases of the junction left unmatched. CDR1 is SGHAT, CDR2 FQNNGV, per germline. The CDR3 DNA reads TGTGCCAGCAGCTTAAGGATTTGGGCTAGCGGGAACCGGACCGGGGAGCTGTTTTTT. Amino acid sequence: CASSLRIWASGNRTGELFF.

In its sample, this clonotype was seen many times. This rearrangement joins TRBV27 to TRBJ1-1; TRBD1 might be the D (5 bases). Trimming removed 4 bases from V and 0 bases from J, with 12 bases in between. CDR3 length: 15 amino acids. Germline CDR1 reads MNHEY; CDR2 reads SMNVEV (reference sequence). The chain's CDR3 is CASSWTGGMNTEAFF. The CDR3 region has the DNA TGTGCCAGCAGTTGGACCGGGGGAATGAACACTGAAGCTTTCTTT.

The chain has TRBV7-9 and TRBJ1-1; D ambiguous. The CDR3 sequence is 14 residues long. The V gene's germline CDR1 is SEHNR and CDR2 FQNEAQ (reference sequence). V dropped 4 bases and J dropped 4 bases, with 13 bases sitting between them. The DNA for the CDR3 is TGTGCCAGCAGCTCTGTCCTCCGCGGCACTGAAGCTTTCTTT. This gives the protein CASSSVLRGTEAFF.

This clonotype was detected a few times. This chain connects TRBV12-3 or TRBV12-4 to TRBJ2-1; the match to TRBD2 covers 8 bases. V lost 5 bases to trimming and J lost 0 bases; unmatched junction nucleotides: 9. The CDR3 totals 17 residues. CDR3 sequence: CASSPGSGGSSYNEQFF. The CDR3 nucleotides are TGTGCCAGCAGTCCAGGATCGGGGGGGAGCTCCTACAATGAGCAGTTCTTC.

V gene TRBV27 combines with J gene TRBJ2-1; the D is unclear. The V end was cut by 2 bases, the J end by 9 bases, with 14 bases between. The CDR3 runs 14 residues. Per the germline V gene, CDR1 is MNHEY and CDR2 is SMNVEV (reference sequence). CDR3 in DNA: TGTGCCAGCAGTTTAGGCCCCCTCAGCAGTGAGCAGTTCTTC. The encoded protein is CASSLGPLSSEQFF.

The rearrangement uses TRBV9 and TRBJ2-3, with a weak D call TRBD1 (5 bases). CDR1 and CDR2 from the germline V gene are SGDLS and YYNGEE. Trimming cost V 4 bases and J 8 bases, with 14 bases left between them. This CDR3 is built from 13 residues. CDR3: CASSPAPQGTQYF. CDR3 nucleotide sequence: TGTGCCAGCAGCCCAGCGCCCCAGGGTACGCAGTATTTT. Complete variable domain (other parts from reference TRBV9 and TRBJ2-3): DSGVTQTPKHLITATGQRVTLRCSPRSGDLSVYWYQQSLDQGLQFLIQYYNGEERAKGNILERFSAQQFPDLHSELNLSSLELGDSALYFCASSPAPQGTQYFGPGTRLTVL.

J is TRBJ2-7 and V is TRBV6-2 or TRBV6-3, with D possibly matching TRBD2 (6 bases). Deletions cut 9 bases from V and 3 bases from J, with 12 bases between. The CDR3 sequence is 12 residues long. Germline V gene lookup returns CDR1 MNHEY and CDR2 SVGEGT. The CDR3 loop reads CASCGIDYEQYF. CDR3 in DNA: TGTGCCAGTTGCGGGATCGACTACGAGCAGTACTTC.

This clonotype was picked up a small number of times. The rearrangement joins TRBV29-1 to TRBJ2-7; D is perhaps TRBD2 (6 bases). Germline CDR1 is SQVTM and CDR2 is ANQGSEA. The V end lost 6 bases, the J end lost 2 bases, and 11 bases lay between the germline ends. The CDR3 has 12 amino acids. This CDR3 is CSVRDFTYEQYF. In DNA form, the CDR3 reads TGCAGCGTCCGGGACTTTACCTACGAGCAGTACTTC.

CDR3 residues: CASSFLQKGTSNQPQHF. The CDR3 nucleotides are TGTGCCAGCAGTTTCCTCCAAAAAGGTACAAGCAATCAGCCCCAGCATTTT. This rearrangement joins TRBV27 to TRBJ1-5; D remains ambiguous. The V end was cut by 3 bases, the J end by 1 base, with 16 bases between. The V gene's germline CDR1 is MNHEY and CDR2 SMNVEV (reference sequence). There are 17 residues in the CDR3.

CDR3 amino acids: CASSHEYQETQYF. CDR3 DNA: TGTGCCAGCAGCCATGAGTACCAAGAGACCCAGTACTTC. This chain links TRBV7-9 with TRBJ2-5, with no clear D. Germline CDR1 SEHNR, CDR2 FQNEAQ (reference sequence). The V and J ends lost 5 bases and 0 bases respectively, with 7 bases between them. The CDR3 consists of 13 residues.

The chain has TRBV5-1 and TRBJ2-3; 13 nucleotides line up with TRBD2. This CDR3 is 17 amino acids long. With 4 bases clipped from V and 2 bases from J, the junction kept 7 bases outside the gene matches. Germline CDR1 is SGHRS and CDR2 is YFSETQ. DNA of the CDR3: TGCGCCAGCAGCCAAGGGACTAGCGGGGCCCCCACAGATACGCAGTATTTT. This encodes CASSQGTSGAPTDTQYF.

The V gene is TRBV10-3, the J gene TRBJ1-1; 10 bases fit TRBD1. The germline CDR1 and CDR2 sequences are ENHRY and SYGVKD. V was clipped by 2 bases and J by 5 bases; unmatched bases: 8. The CDR3 has 16 amino acids. The CDR3, as DNA: TGTGCCATCAGTGAGCGGGACAGGGGCTTGTATACTGAAGCTTTCTTT. This translates into CAISERDRGLYTEAFF.

The V and J genes are TRBV6-1 and TRBJ1-2; 9 positions agree with TRBD1. The junction had 6 bases not matched to a gene; V was cut back by 6 bases and J by 4 bases. Germline V lookup: CDR1 MNHNS, CDR2 SASEGT. The CDR3 extends over 14 amino acids. CDR3 region: CASRSTGGAYGYTF. The CDR3 coding sequence is TGTGCCAGCAGATCGACAGGGGGTGCCTATGGCTACACCTTC.

This chain joins TRBV25-1 and TRBJ1-2; D call uncertain. V was pared by 3 bases and J by 3 bases, with 8 bases between. Per germline, CDR1 MGHDK and CDR2 SYGVNS. This CDR3 contains 13 residues. CDR3 residues: CASSEQQYYGYTF. DNA for the CDR3: TGTGCCAGCAGTGAGCAACAGTACTATGGCTACACCTTC.

CDR3: CASSQGQGAQETQYF. Here the CDR3 DNA reads TGCGCCAGCAGCCAGGGACAGGGGGCTCAAGAGACCCAGTACTTC. The V and J genes are TRBV4-3 and TRBJ2-5; 12 bases map to TRBD1. Germline CDR1 LGHNA, CDR2 YSLEER. V shed 3 bases and J 2 bases; nucleotides not matched to a gene: 1. CDR3 size: 15 residues.

V and J are TRBV12-3 or TRBV12-4 and TRBJ1-2, with 10 bases identical to TRBD1. V was pared by 5 bases and J by 4 bases, with 7 bases of the junction left unmatched. CDR3 length: 15 amino acids. CDR3 DNA: TGTGCCAGCAGTCTCGGGACAGGGGATCTCTATGGCTACACCTTC. It is translated as CASSLGTGDLYGYTF.

In its sample, this clonotype was seen a few times. The V call is TRBV12-3 or TRBV12-4, the J call TRBJ2-7, with a possible D match to TRBD1 (5 bases). The length of the CDR3 is 12 residues. V was shortened by 8 bases and J by 4 bases, with 12 bases between the two germline ends. The CDR3 DNA reads as TGTGCCAGCTCCATGGGGCTTTACGAGCAGTACTTC. Protein product: CASSMGLYEQYF.